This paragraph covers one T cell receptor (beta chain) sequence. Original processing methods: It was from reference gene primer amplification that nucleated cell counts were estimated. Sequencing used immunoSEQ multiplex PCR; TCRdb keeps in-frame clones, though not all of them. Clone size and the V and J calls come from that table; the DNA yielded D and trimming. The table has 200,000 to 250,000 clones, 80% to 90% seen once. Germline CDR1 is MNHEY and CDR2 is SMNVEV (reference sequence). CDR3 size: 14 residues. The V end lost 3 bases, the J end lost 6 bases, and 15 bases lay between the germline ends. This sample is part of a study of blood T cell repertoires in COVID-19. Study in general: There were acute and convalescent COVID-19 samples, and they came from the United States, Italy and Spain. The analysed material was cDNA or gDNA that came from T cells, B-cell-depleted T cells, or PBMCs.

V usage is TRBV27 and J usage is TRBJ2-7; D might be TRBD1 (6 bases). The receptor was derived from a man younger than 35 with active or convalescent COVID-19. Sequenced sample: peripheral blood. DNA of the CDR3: TGTGCCAGCAGTTTTTTTCTGGGGGCAGGCGAGCAGTACTTC. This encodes CASSFFLGAGEQYF.